The rows below give T cell receptor beta chains drawn from one sample of a study of OX40 agonist ivuxolimab in advanced cancers. Profiled with immunoSEQ multiplex PCR; TCRdb holds only in-frame clones, not every one. This table holds some 73,000 clones, around 90% found once. The source material was CD4+ or CD8+ T cells sorted from blood, sampled in a trial of the OX40 agonist ivuxolimab. These receptors all come from an adult with an advanced solid tumor such as melanoma, head and neck, liver or kidney cancer. Each CDR3 is given with its conserved first and last residue. Each record gives: V gene, clone size, J gene, D gene, CDR3 DNA, CDR3 protein. D genes are given only for firm matches. Not all rows give a size; the values are once, few, many and, for expanded clones, a class.

V gene: TRBV5-1
clone size: .
J gene: TRBJ2-3
D gene: .
CDR3 DNA: TGCGCCAGCAGCTTAACGCCGACTGGCACAGATACGCAGTATTTT
CDR3 protein: CASSLTPTGTDTQYF

V gene: TRBV29-1
clone size: few
J gene: TRBJ2-1
D gene: .
CDR3 DNA: TGCAGCGTTCGGGGGCCCAGCTCCTACAATGAGCAGTTCTTC
CDR3 protein: CSVRGPSSYNEQFF

V gene: TRBV5-1
clone size: .
J gene: TRBJ2-6
D gene: .
CDR3 DNA: TGCGCCAGCAGCTTGGTCAGGGAACCCAACGTCCTGACTTTC
CDR3 protein: CASSLVREPNVLTF

V gene: TRBV6-1
clone size: .
J gene: TRBJ2-3
D gene: .
CDR3 DNA: TGTGCCAGCAGAGCCGACAGGTTTAGCACAGATACGCAGTATTTT
CDR3 protein: CASRADRFSTDTQYF

V gene: TRBV19
clone size: .
J gene: TRBJ1-4
D gene: TRBD1
CDR3 DNA: TGTGCCAGTAGTCAGACAGGGGGCTCTAATGAAAAACTGTTTTTT
CDR3 protein: CASSQTGGSNEKLFF

V gene: TRBV29-1
clone size: .
J gene: TRBJ2-5
D gene: TRBD1
CDR3 DNA: TGCAGCGGGGGACAGGGGAGAGAGACCCAGTACTTC
CDR3 protein: CSGGQGRETQYF

V gene: TRBV27
clone size: .
J gene: TRBJ1-4
D gene: .
CDR3 DNA: TGTGCCAGCAGTCCGGTGGGTGCAACTAATGAAAAACTGTTTTTT
CDR3 protein: CASSPVGATNEKLFF

V gene: TRBV10-3
clone size: .
J gene: TRBJ2-3
D gene: .
CDR3 DNA: TGTGCCATCAGCGTTAGCACAGATACGCAGTATTTT
CDR3 protein: CAISVSTDTQYF

V gene: TRBV5-4
clone size: .
J gene: TRBJ2-3
D gene: .
CDR3 DNA: TGTGCCAGCAGCGGTGTCGACGGGAGCACAGATACGCAGTATTTT
CDR3 protein: CASSGVDGSTDTQYF

V gene: TRBV5-1
clone size: .
J gene: TRBJ1-2
D gene: TRBD1
CDR3 DNA: TGCGCCAGCAGCGGCGGACAGGGCTATGGCTACACCTTC
CDR3 protein: CASSGGQGYGYTF

V gene: TRBV30
clone size: .
J gene: TRBJ1-3
D gene: .
CDR3 DNA: TGTGCCTGGAGTGTATTGAGCTCTGGAAACACCATATATTTT
CDR3 protein: CAWSVLSSGNTIYF

V gene: TRBV30
clone size: .
J gene: TRBJ1-1
D gene: .
CDR3 DNA: TGTGCCTGGAGGCTCGGGACTGAAGCTTTCTTT
CDR3 protein: CAWRLGTEAFF

V gene: TRBV15
clone size: .
J gene: TRBJ2-5
D gene: .
CDR3 DNA: TGTGCCACCAGCAGAGGACAAGACCCACAAGAGACCCAGTACTTC
CDR3 protein: CATSRGQDPQETQYF

V gene: TRBV30
clone size: .
J gene: TRBJ2-7
D gene: TRBD1
CDR3 DNA: TGTGCCTGGCGAGTCGCCGACAGGGACGAGCAGTACTTC
CDR3 protein: CAWRVADRDEQYF

V gene: TRBV25-1
clone size: .
J gene: TRBJ2-5
D gene: TRBD2
CDR3 DNA: TGTGCCAGCAGTGGGGGGGAAGGGGGACTAGGGGAGACCCAGTACTTC
CDR3 protein: CASSGGEGGLGETQYF

V gene: TRBV4-1
clone size: .
J gene: TRBJ2-1
D gene: TRBD2
CDR3 DNA: TGCGCCAGCAGCCAAGACGCTCGATTCGGTCTAGCGGGGTACAATGAGCAGTTCTTC
CDR3 protein: CASSQDARFGLAGYNEQFF

V gene: TRBV28
clone size: .
J gene: TRBJ1-5
D gene: .
CDR3 DNA: TGTGCCAGCAGTAAGGGGTATCAGCCCCAGCATTTT
CDR3 protein: CASSKGYQPQHF

V gene: TRBV2
clone size: .
J gene: TRBJ2-1
D gene: .
CDR3 DNA: TGTGCCAGCAGTGGCCAAATTCAAGGGCTAGGGTTCTACAATGAGCAGTTCTTC
CDR3 protein: CASSGQIQGLGFYNEQFF

V gene: TRBV5-1
clone size: once
J gene: TRBJ2-3
D gene: TRBD2
CDR3 DNA: TGCGCCAGCAGCTCCCGGACTAGCGGGGTGGGGGATACGCAGTATTTT
CDR3 protein: CASSSRTSGVGDTQYF

V gene: TRBV2
clone size: .
J gene: TRBJ2-7
D gene: TRBD2
CDR3 DNA: TGTGCCAGCAGACCTGGACTAGCGGGATACGAGCAGTACTTC
CDR3 protein: CASRPGLAGYEQYF

V gene: TRBV6-5
clone size: .
J gene: TRBJ2-3
D gene: .
CDR3 DNA: TGTGCCAGCAGTTACTCAGGGGCGCGCACAGATACGCAGTATTTT
CDR3 protein: CASSYSGARTDTQYF

V gene: TRBV30
clone size: .
J gene: TRBJ2-2
D gene: TRBD2
CDR3 DNA: TGTGCCTGGAGGAGTTCGGGAGGTGGGACCGGGGAGCTGTTTTTT
CDR3 protein: CAWRSSGGGTGELFF

V gene: TRBV30
clone size: .
J gene: TRBJ2-1
D gene: .
CDR3 DNA: TGTGCCTGGAGTGGGGACAATGAGCAGTTCTTC
CDR3 protein: CAWSGDNEQFF

V gene: TRBV2
clone size: .
J gene: TRBJ2-2
D gene: TRBD1
CDR3 DNA: TGTGCCAGCAAAGGGACAGCGAACACCGGGGAGCTGTTTTTT
CDR3 protein: CASKGTANTGELFF

V gene: TRBV15
clone size: .
J gene: TRBJ1-1
D gene: .
CDR3 DNA: TGTGCCACCAGCAGAGATCGCATGAGACAAGCTTTCTTT
CDR3 protein: CATSRDRMRQAFF

V gene: TRBV6-5
clone size: once
J gene: TRBJ2-3
D gene: .
CDR3 DNA: TGTGCCAGCAGTTACTCGGGGATCACAGATACGCAGTATTTT
CDR3 protein: CASSYSGITDTQYF

V gene: TRBV7-9
clone size: .
J gene: TRBJ2-1
D gene: TRBD2
CDR3 DNA: TGTGCCAGCAGCTTAGCGGGACTAGCGGGAGGGCCTGAAAATGAGCAGTTCTTC
CDR3 protein: CASSLAGLAGGPENEQFF

V gene: TRBV19
clone size: .
J gene: TRBJ1-6
D gene: TRBD1
CDR3 DNA: TGTGCCAGTAGTATAGGGGCCCACAGGGGGTCGGCCTATAATTCACCCCTCCACTTT
CDR3 protein: CASSIGAHRGSAYNSPLHF

V gene: TRBV11-2
clone size: .
J gene: TRBJ2-1
D gene: .
CDR3 DNA: TGTGCCAGCAGCTTAGATCACAACAATGAGCAGTTCTTC
CDR3 protein: CASSLDHNNEQFF

V gene: TRBV5-4
clone size: .
J gene: TRBJ2-7
D gene: .
CDR3 DNA: TGTGCCAGCAGCTTATTTAGCGCGTACGAGCAGTACTTC
CDR3 protein: CASSLFSAYEQYF

V gene: TRBV11-3
clone size: .
J gene: TRBJ2-1
D gene: TRBD1
CDR3 DNA: TGTGCCAGCAGCTTCTCCGGGACAGGGGGCTACAATGAGCAGTTCTTC
CDR3 protein: CASSFSGTGGYNEQFF

V gene: TRBV5-4
clone size: .
J gene: TRBJ2-7
D gene: .
CDR3 DNA: TGTGCCAGCAGCTTGGGCTGGCAGAAGTCCTACGAGCAGTACTTC
CDR3 protein: CASSLGWQKSYEQYF

V gene: TRBV29-1
clone size: once
J gene: TRBJ2-3
D gene: .
CDR3 DNA: TGCAGCGTTCTTGTGGTCACAGATACGCAGTATTTT
CDR3 protein: CSVLVVTDTQYF

V gene: TRBV18
clone size: .
J gene: TRBJ2-6
D gene: .
CDR3 DNA: TGTGCCAGCTCAGCAGAGCAGGGGTCTGGGGCCAACGTCCTGACTTTC
CDR3 protein: CASSAEQGSGANVLTF

V gene: TRBV9
clone size: .
J gene: TRBJ2-3
D gene: .
CDR3 DNA: TGTGCCAGCAGCGTAGCTGGCACGCGCACAGATACGCAGTATTTT
CDR3 protein: CASSVAGTRTDTQYF

V gene: TRBV6-4
clone size: few
J gene: TRBJ2-5
D gene: TRBD2
CDR3 DNA: TGTGCCAGCAGTCCAGCGGGAGGGGAGACCCAGTACTTC
CDR3 protein: CASSPAGGETQYF

V gene: TRBV15
clone size: .
J gene: TRBJ1-2
D gene: .
CDR3 DNA: TGTGCCACCAGCAGAGAACCGAAAGGCTATGGCTACACCTTC
CDR3 protein: CATSREPKGYGYTF

V gene: TRBV27
clone size: .
J gene: TRBJ2-3
D gene: .
CDR3 DNA: TGTGCCAGCAGCTTATGGGGCGGCACAGATACGCAGTATTTT
CDR3 protein: CASSLWGGTDTQYF

V gene: TRBV6-5
clone size: once
J gene: TRBJ1-4
D gene: .
CDR3 DNA: TGTGCCAGCAGTTACTCCGGGAATGAAAAACTGTTTTTT
CDR3 protein: CASSYSGNEKLFF

V gene: TRBV19
clone size: .
J gene: TRBJ2-4
D gene: .
CDR3 DNA: TGTGCCAGTAGTATACAGGGGACGGGACAGTACTTC
CDR3 protein: CASSIQGTGQYF

V gene: TRBV25-1
clone size: .
J gene: TRBJ2-5
D gene: .
CDR3 DNA: TGTGCCAGCAGTGAATGGGCAGCTGGGGAGACCCAGTACTTC
CDR3 protein: CASSEWAAGETQYF

V gene: TRBV5-1
clone size: .
J gene: TRBJ1-1
D gene: TRBD1
CDR3 DNA: TGCGCCAGCAGCAGAGACAGGGGGCGAGGCACTGAAGCTTTCTTT
CDR3 protein: CASSRDRGRGTEAFF

V gene: TRBV5-1
clone size: .
J gene: TRBJ2-5
D gene: .
CDR3 DNA: TGCGCCAGCAGCTTGGAAGGTTGGGAGACCCAGTACTTC
CDR3 protein: CASSLEGWETQYF

V gene: TRBV5-1
clone size: .
J gene: TRBJ2-5
D gene: .
CDR3 DNA: TGCGCCAGCAGCCCGGCCAGTGGCGGCTTTGGGACCCAGTACTTC
CDR3 protein: CASSPASGGFGTQYF

V gene: TRBV19
clone size: few
J gene: TRBJ1-1
D gene: .
CDR3 DNA: TGTGCCAGTACAGGACGGAACACTGAAGCTTTCTTT
CDR3 protein: CASTGRNTEAFF

V gene: TRBV11-3
clone size: .
J gene: TRBJ2-1
D gene: TRBD1
CDR3 DNA: TGTGCCAGCAGCTTAGGGGGACAGATTTTTTACAATGAGCAGTTCTTC
CDR3 protein: CASSLGGQIFYNEQFF

V gene: TRBV2
clone size: once
J gene: TRBJ1-1
D gene: .
CDR3 DNA: TGTGCCAGCAGTGAAAGGGACACTGAAGCTTTCTTT
CDR3 protein: CASSERDTEAFF

V gene: TRBV19
clone size: .
J gene: TRBJ2-1
D gene: .
CDR3 DNA: TGTGCCAGTAGTCGAGGGCCTAGCAATGAGCAGTTCTTC
CDR3 protein: CASSRGPSNEQFF

V gene: TRBV2
clone size: .
J gene: TRBJ2-5
D gene: TRBD1
CDR3 DNA: TGTGCCGGAAGTAGGGGGCCGGAGACCCAGTACTTC
CDR3 protein: CAGSRGPETQYF

V gene: TRBV18
clone size: few
J gene: TRBJ1-1
D gene: .
CDR3 DNA: TGTGCCAGCTCACCAGGTGGAGAGGAAGCTTTCTTT
CDR3 protein: CASSPGGEEAFF

V gene: TRBV7-9
clone size: once
J gene: TRBJ2-1
D gene: TRBD1
CDR3 DNA: TGTGCCAGCAACCCGGGACAGAGCTCCTACAATGAGCAGTTCTTC
CDR3 protein: CASNPGQSSYNEQFF

V gene: TRBV2
clone size: .
J gene: TRBJ1-2
D gene: .
CDR3 DNA: TGTGCCAGCAGTGAAGCAGGCGGGGCGCGAGTCTATGGCTACACCTTC
CDR3 protein: CASSEAGGARVYGYTF

V gene: TRBV5-1
clone size: .
J gene: TRBJ2-3
D gene: .
CDR3 DNA: TGCGCCAGCAGCCTCACTAGCCCCAGTTGGACAGATACGCAGTATTTT
CDR3 protein: CASSLTSPSWTDTQYF

V gene: TRBV28
clone size: .
J gene: TRBJ2-7
D gene: TRBD2
CDR3 DNA: TGTGCCAGCACCTTGGGTGGGAGGGCCATATACGAGCAGTACTTC
CDR3 protein: CASTLGGRAIYEQYF

V gene: TRBV5-1
clone size: .
J gene: TRBJ2-5
D gene: .
CDR3 DNA: TGCGCCAGCAGCCCGGTACTTAGGGAGACCCAGTACTTC
CDR3 protein: CASSPVLRETQYF

V gene: TRBV7-8
clone size: .
J gene: TRBJ2-1
D gene: TRBD2
CDR3 DNA: TGTGCCAGCAGCTTGACTAGCGGGAGATACAATGAGCAGTTCTTC
CDR3 protein: CASSLTSGRYNEQFF

V gene: TRBV11-2
clone size: .
J gene: TRBJ2-1
D gene: .
CDR3 DNA: TGTGCCAGCAGCTTAGTGGGGGGTTCAGGCGAGCAGTTCTTC
CDR3 protein: CASSLVGGSGEQFF